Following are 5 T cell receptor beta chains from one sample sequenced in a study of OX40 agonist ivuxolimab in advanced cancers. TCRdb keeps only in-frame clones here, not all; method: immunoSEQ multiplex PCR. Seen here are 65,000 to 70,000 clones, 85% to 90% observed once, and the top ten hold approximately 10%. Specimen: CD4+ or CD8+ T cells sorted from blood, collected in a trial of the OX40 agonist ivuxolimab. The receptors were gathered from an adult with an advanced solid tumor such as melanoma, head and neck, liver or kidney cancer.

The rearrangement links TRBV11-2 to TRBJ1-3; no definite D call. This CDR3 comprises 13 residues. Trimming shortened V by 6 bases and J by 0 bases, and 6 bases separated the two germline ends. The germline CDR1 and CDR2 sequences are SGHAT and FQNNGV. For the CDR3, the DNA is TGTGCCAGCAGTCATTCCTCTGGAAACACCATATATTTT. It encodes CASSHSSGNTIYF.

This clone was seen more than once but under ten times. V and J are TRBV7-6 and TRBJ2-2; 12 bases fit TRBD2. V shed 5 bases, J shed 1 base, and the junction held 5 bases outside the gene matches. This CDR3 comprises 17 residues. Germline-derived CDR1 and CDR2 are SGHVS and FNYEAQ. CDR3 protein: CASSGPGLAGNTGELFF. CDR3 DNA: TGTGCCAGCAGCGGTCCGGGACTAGCGGGGAACACCGGGGAGCTGTTTTTT.

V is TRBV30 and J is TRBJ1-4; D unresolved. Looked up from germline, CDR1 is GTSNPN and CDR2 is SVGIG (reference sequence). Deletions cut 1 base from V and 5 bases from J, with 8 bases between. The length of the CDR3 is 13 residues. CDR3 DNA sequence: TGTGCCTGGAGTGACGGAGGAAATGAAAAACTGTTTTTT. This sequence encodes CAWSDGGNEKLFF.

The CDR3 DNA is TGTGCCAGCAGCTTAAAGTCGGGGTCCACCGGGGAGCTGTTTTTT. As protein: CASSLKSGSTGELFF. This chain uses TRBV7-3 with TRBJ2-2; maybe TRBD2 (5 bases). V dropped 1 base and J dropped 4 bases, with 10 bases sitting between them. Germline values: CDR1 SGHTA, CDR2 FQGTGA. This CDR3 comprises 15 residues. Looking up the rest from reference TRBV7-3 and TRBJ2-2 gives the full variable domain: GAGVSQTPSNKVTEKGKYVELRCDPISGHTALYWYRQSLGQGPEFLIYFQGTGAADDSGLPNDRFFAVRPEGSVSTLKIQRTERGDSAVYLCASSLKSGSTGELFFGEGSRLTVL.

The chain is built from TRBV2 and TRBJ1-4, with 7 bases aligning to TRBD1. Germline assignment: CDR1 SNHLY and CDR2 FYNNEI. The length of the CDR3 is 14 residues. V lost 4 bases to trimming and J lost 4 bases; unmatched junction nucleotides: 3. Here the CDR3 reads CASSGRGNNEKLFF. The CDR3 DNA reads TGTGCCAGCAGTGGCAGGGGGAATAATGAAAAACTGTTTTTT.